There are many counts of the clone carrying this T cell receptor (beta chain). This entry belongs to a study of neurological immune-mediated disorders. As for the cDNA, it was generated by 5'RACE with 10-nucleotide random UMIs. Every sequencing run produced over 170 million TCR-beta sequences, and the sequences from any one run covered 15-18 subjects. TCRdb analysed the 5' RACE reads with MiXCR anew, one entry per CDR3 protein. This sample yields 80,000 to 85,000 distinct CDR3 sequences, of which approximately 2.8% are seen a single time; about 1.1% belongs to the top ten. The J segment lost 1 base and the V segment lost 4 bases, leaving 4 bases of the junction unmatched. This CDR3 spans 14 amino acids.

What was sequenced was PBMCs. The chain couples TRBV12-3 or TRBV12-4 to TRBJ2-7; 7 nucleotides agree with TRBD1. The receptor comes from a woman aged 25-40 years with multiple sclerosis. The CDR3 protein is CASSWSGGSYEQYF. The CDR3 DNA sequence: TGTGCCAGCAGTTGGTCAGGGGGTTCCTACGAGCAGTACTTC.